Listed below are T cell receptor beta chains from one sample, sequenced in a study of monozygotic twins with inflammatory bowel disease. Following a re-call of the 5' RACE reads, TCRdb has one entry per CDR3 protein and lacks DNA. The table counts roughly 100,000 distinct CDR3 sequences; approximately 2% lies in the top ten. Sequences were obtained from blood. The receptors shown here come from a human donor with ulcerative colitis or Crohn's disease, or a healthy co-twin of an affected twin (not recorded which). Each CDR3 is given with its conserved first and last residue. The order of the fields is J gene, V gene, CDR3 protein.

j_gene: TRBJ2-7; v_gene: TRBV24-1; CDR3aa: CATSDPDSNLYEQYF
j_gene: TRBJ1-1; v_gene: TRBV28; CDR3aa: CASSSNIVDRAANTEAFF
j_gene: TRBJ1-3; v_gene: TRBV27; CDR3aa: CASGPQGAGNTIYF
j_gene: TRBJ2-2; v_gene: TRBV3-1; CDR3aa: CASSQGTLAGGSGELFF
j_gene: TRBJ2-1; v_gene: TRBV20-1; CDR3aa: CSAPVQRSGRNEQFF
j_gene: TRBJ2-3; v_gene: TRBV28; CDR3aa: CASTSNRGFTDTQYF
j_gene: TRBJ2-4; v_gene: TRBV19; CDR3aa: CASSTSGLAGRISKNIQYF
j_gene: TRBJ2-5; v_gene: TRBV6-1; CDR3aa: CASSEAPATVGRETQYF
j_gene: TRBJ2-1; v_gene: TRBV27; CDR3aa: CASSPGGSGTNEQFF
j_gene: TRBJ1-1; v_gene: TRBV5-1; CDR3aa: CASSDRLNTEAFF
j_gene: TRBJ2-5; v_gene: TRBV24-1; CDR3aa: CATSDLGDLLGQGQETQYF
j_gene: TRBJ2-7; v_gene: TRBV29-1; CDR3aa: CSAGTGSYEQYF
j_gene: TRBJ2-5; v_gene: TRBV20-1; CDR3aa: CSASPLAGGQETQYF
j_gene: TRBJ2-1; v_gene: TRBV20-1; CDR3aa: CSAFSRDRGTPKFF
j_gene: TRBJ1-4; v_gene: TRBV6-1; CDR3aa: CASTRPGNFEKLFF
j_gene: TRBJ2-3; v_gene: TRBV20-1; CDR3aa: CSARALLKNADTQYF
j_gene: TRBJ1-5; v_gene: TRBV24-1; CDR3aa: CATSDPDRGKRRNQPQHF
j_gene: TRBJ2-2; v_gene: TRBV7-2; CDR3aa: CASSLGWNGELFF
j_gene: TRBJ1-4; v_gene: TRBV6-1; CDR3aa: CASKLQGGETNEKLFF
j_gene: TRBJ1-2; v_gene: TRBV19; CDR3aa: CASSIFRGTGSTGPGYTF
j_gene: TRBJ2-3; v_gene: TRBV24-1; CDR3aa: CATSDPPGTSTDTQYF
j_gene: TRBJ2-7; v_gene: TRBV7-9; CDR3aa: CASSLSGGYEQYF
j_gene: TRBJ2-1; v_gene: TRBV5-5; CDR3aa: CASRSPQRSYNEQFF
j_gene: TRBJ2-7; v_gene: TRBV6-2/TRBV6-3; CDR3aa: CASSYARLAGSREQYF
j_gene: TRBJ2-3; v_gene: TRBV7-2; CDR3aa: CASSPSRDTQYF
j_gene: TRBJ2-7; v_gene: TRBV5-1; CDR3aa: CASRPRTVSYEQYF
j_gene: TRBJ1-4; v_gene: TRBV27; CDR3aa: CASSLSVVNEKLFF
j_gene: TRBJ1-1; v_gene: TRBV4-3; CDR3aa: CASSQDTGRTEAFF